The next 18 T cell receptor beta chains were all read from a single sample in a study of cytomegalovirus exposure and HLA in healthy donors. Primers for the PCR totalled 60 Vbeta and 13 Jbeta. Repertoires were generated with immunoSEQ multiplex PCR, while TCRdb's copy carries only in-frame clones and drops some. The sample has about 89,000 clones; over 80% are singletons. Source material: PBMCs. All receptors derive from a female donor in good health and CMV-seropositive.

The chain recombines TRBV11-2 with TRBJ2-1, with 12 bases lining up with TRBD2. V shed 2 bases, J shed 5 bases, and the junction held 1 base outside the gene matches. The CDR3 sequence is 15 residues long. Germline CDR1 reads SGHAT; CDR2 reads FQNNGV. The DNA of the CDR3 is TGTGCCAGCAGCTTAAGACTAGCGGGGGACAATGAGCAGTTCTTC. Encoded protein: CASSLRLAGDNEQFF.

This clone showed up just once. The V gene is TRBV6-5, the J gene TRBJ1-5, with 7 bases matching TRBD1. CDR1 and CDR2 (germline): MNHEY, SVGAGI. This CDR3 has 13 residues. Trimming removed 5 bases from V and 8 bases from J; junction bases left unmatched: 6. The DNA for the CDR3 is TGTGCCAGCAGTACAGGGGCGTCGAAGCCCCAGCATTTT. As protein: CASSTGASKPQHF.

The chain is built from TRBV4-2 and TRBJ1-4; weak D call: TRBD1 (5 bases). This CDR3 has 16 amino acids. Germline-derived CDR1 and CDR2 are LGHNA and YNFKEQ. V gave up 2 bases and J gave up 0 bases, with 10 bases separating them. This CDR3 reads CASSQTPTATNEKLFF. CDR3 nucleotide sequence: TGTGCCAGCAGCCAAACACCGACAGCAACTAATGAAAAACTGTTTTTT.

This sequence joins TRBV5-1 and TRBJ2-3; D may be TRBD1 (5 bases). The germline V gene encodes CDR1 SGHRS and CDR2 YFSETQ. This CDR3 is 14 amino acids long. Trimming pared 7 bases from V and 6 bases from J, leaving 18 bases between. The CDR3 loop reads CASQTALQVDTQYF. In DNA form, the CDR3 reads TGCGCCAGCCAGACAGCTCTTCAAGTGGATACGCAGTATTTT. The variable domain in full, completed from reference TRBV5-1 and TRBJ2-3, reads KAGVTQTPRYLIKTRGQQVTLSCSPISGHRSVSWYQQTPGQGLQFLFEYFSETQRNKGNFPGRFSGRQFSNSRSEMNVSTLELGDSALYLCASQTALQVDTQYFGPGTRLTVL.

J is TRBJ2-2 and V is TRBV7-3; a weak D match, TRBD2 (5 bases). Germline V gene lookup returns CDR1 SGHTA and CDR2 FQGTGA. V dropped 2 bases and J dropped 6 bases, with 10 bases sitting between them. The CDR3 consists of 14 residues. CDR3 DNA sequence: TGTGCCAGCAGCTTAGGCGGAGGCGCCGGGGAGCTGTTTTTT. Its protein is CASSLGGGAGELFF.

Here the CDR3 reads CASSLVGSNNEQFF. For the CDR3, the DNA is TGTGCCAGCAGCTTAGTCGGGTCTAACAATGAGCAGTTCTTC. V gene TRBV7-8 combines with J gene TRBJ2-1; the D is unclear. The CDR3 has 14 residues. Germline CDR1 SGHVS, CDR2 FQNEAQ. V lost 1 base, J lost 5 bases, and 9 bases lay in between.

Concerning this clone itself: At one boundary the junction diverges from the germline segment, which might be a read error. This sequence joins TRBV7-9 and TRBJ1-6, with 8 bases lining up with TRBD1. CDR1 is SEHNR, CDR2 FQNEAQ, per germline (reference sequence). The CDR3 is 14 amino acids. The CDR3 sequence: CSSRLDRVAAPLHF. The CDR3 region has the DNA TGTTCCAGCAGACTGGACAGGGTTGCAGCACCCCTCCACTTT. Full variable domain (remainder filled in from reference TRBV7-9 and TRBJ1-6): DTGVSQNPRHKITKRGQNVTFRCDPISEHNRLYWYRQTLGQGPEFLTYFQNEAQLEKSRLLSDRFSAERPKGSFSTLEIQRTEQGDSAMYLCSSRLDRVAAPLHFGNGTRLTVT.

The chain links TRBV9 to TRBJ2-7; TRBD2 is a possible D gene (6 bases). Between the trimmed V and J ends, which lost 4 bases and 3 bases, there was a span of 14 bases. CDR3 length: 14 amino acids. Germline V gene sequence: CDR1 SGDLS, CDR2 YYNGEE. In DNA, the CDR3 is TGTGCCAGCAGCCGGCTAGCGACCTTCTACGAGCAGTACTTC. Amino acid sequence: CASSRLATFYEQYF.

The J gene is TRBJ2-7, the V gene TRBV5-6; 8 nucleotides align to TRBD2. J lost 1 base, V lost 2 bases, and 11 bases had no gene match. The CDR3 is 17 amino acids. Germline lookup yields CDR1 SGHDT and CDR2 YYEEEE. The DNA for the CDR3 is TGTGCCAGCAGCTTTATGACTAATCGGGGGGGATCCTACGAGCAGTACTTC. This gives the protein CASSFMTNRGGSYEQYF.

The CDR3 DNA reads as TGTGCCAGCAGTTGGGGGGGGACAGGGCCTTCACCCCTCCACTTT. Translation gives CASSWGGTGPSPLHF. The chain uses TRBV6-4 and TRBJ1-6, with 9 bases lining up with TRBD1. Germline loops: CDR1 MRHNA, CDR2 SNTAGT. The CDR3 is 15 residues long. V dropped 5 bases and J dropped 9; count of bases not matched to a gene: 8.

The chain carries TRBV18 and TRBJ2-7; D call uncertain. Germline values: CDR1 KGHSH, CDR2 LQKENI. The CDR3 spans 16 residues. The V end lost 2 bases, the J end lost 2 bases, and 16 bases lay between the germline ends. The CDR3 DNA sequence: TGTGCCAGCTCACCAAGTGGATTCGAGACACCCTACGAGCAGTACTTC. Amino acid sequence: CASSPSGFETPYEQYF.

The V call is TRBV11-2, the J call TRBJ2-3, with TRBD2 identical over 16 bases. V lost 7 bases, J lost 3 bases, and 7 bases stayed unmatched. The CDR3 contains 17 residues. Germline V lookup: CDR1 SGHAT, CDR2 FQNNGV. The CDR3 protein is CASIGTSGGAGTDTQYF. The CDR3 coding sequence is TGTGCCAGCATCGGGACTAGCGGGGGGGCCGGAACAGATACGCAGTATTTT.

J is TRBJ2-1 and V is TRBV5-4; 7 nucleotides line up with TRBD1. This CDR3 has 14 amino acids. CDR1 is SGHNT and CDR2 is YYREEE in the germline V gene (reference sequence). J lost 8 bases, V lost 0 bases, and 5 bases had no gene match. The CDR3 DNA reads as TGTGCCAGCAGCTTGGACTACAGGGGCGATGAGCAGTTCTTC. It is translated as CASSLDYRGDEQFF.

About this clone itself: The junction differs from germline at one of its ends, possibly a read error. The V gene is TRBV4-1, the J gene TRBJ2-7; 7 bases fit TRBD2. The CDR3 has 16 amino acids. CDR1 MGHRA and CDR2 YSYEKL come from the germline V gene. The CDR3 DNA reads as TGCGCCCGCAGCCCCGCTAGTTCTAGCGGAAGATACGAGCAGTACTTC. Residues: CARSPASSSGRYEQYF.

V and J are TRBV6-1 and TRBJ2-7; D gene uncertain. The germline gives CDR1 MNHNS, CDR2 SASEGT. V dropped 3 bases and J dropped 3 bases, with 15 bases sitting between them. This CDR3 contains 15 residues. The CDR3 coding sequence is TGTGCCAGCAGTGAGGTGGAGCTCGATCTCTACGAGCAGTACTTC. Translated, it gives CASSEVELDLYEQYF.

The V gene is TRBV27, the J gene TRBJ1-1; 8 positions agree with TRBD1. Germline-derived CDR1 and CDR2 are MNHEY and SMNVEV (reference sequence). Unmatched junction bases numbered 6, after V lost 0 bases and J lost 0 bases. This CDR3 is built from 17 residues. In nucleotides, the CDR3 is TGTGCCAGCAGTTTATCGGGACAGGTGTTCATGAACACTGAAGCTTTCTTT. Translated: CASSLSGQVFMNTEAFF.

With respect to this clone: The same CDR3 can be traced to other DNA sequences in this sample. This chain uses TRBV13 with TRBJ1-1, with D uncertain. Germline V gives CDR1 PRHDT, CDR2 FYEKMQ (reference sequence). The ends were cut back, 1 base at V and 0 bases at J, with 3 bases in the middle. The CDR3 is 13 residues long. CDR3 sequence: CASSLAVNTEAFF. The DNA for the CDR3 is TGTGCCAGCAGCTTAGCAGTGAACACTGAAGCTTTCTTT.

This rearrangement joins TRBV5-1 to TRBJ2-1, with 11 bases fitting TRBD1. V shed 4 bases and J 2 bases; nucleotides not matched to a gene: 5. The germline CDR1 and CDR2 sequences are SGHRS and YFSETQ. The CDR3 is 16 amino acids. The CDR3 sequence: CASSLGTGGPYNEQFF. Written as DNA, the CDR3 is TGCGCCAGCAGCCTAGGGACAGGGGGACCCTACAATGAGCAGTTCTTC.